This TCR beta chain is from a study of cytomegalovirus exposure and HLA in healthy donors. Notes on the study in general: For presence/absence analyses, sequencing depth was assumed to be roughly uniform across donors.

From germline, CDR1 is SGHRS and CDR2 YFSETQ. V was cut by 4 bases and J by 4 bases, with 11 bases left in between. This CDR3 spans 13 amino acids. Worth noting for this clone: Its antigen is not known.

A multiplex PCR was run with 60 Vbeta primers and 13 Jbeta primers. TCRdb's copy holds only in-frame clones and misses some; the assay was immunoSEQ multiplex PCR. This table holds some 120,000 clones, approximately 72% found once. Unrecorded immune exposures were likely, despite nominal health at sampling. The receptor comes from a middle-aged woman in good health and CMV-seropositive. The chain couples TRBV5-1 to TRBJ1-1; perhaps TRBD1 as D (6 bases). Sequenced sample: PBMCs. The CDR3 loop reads CASSVGTPTEAFF. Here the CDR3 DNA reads TGCGCCAGCAGCGTCGGGACACCCACTGAAGCTTTCTTT.